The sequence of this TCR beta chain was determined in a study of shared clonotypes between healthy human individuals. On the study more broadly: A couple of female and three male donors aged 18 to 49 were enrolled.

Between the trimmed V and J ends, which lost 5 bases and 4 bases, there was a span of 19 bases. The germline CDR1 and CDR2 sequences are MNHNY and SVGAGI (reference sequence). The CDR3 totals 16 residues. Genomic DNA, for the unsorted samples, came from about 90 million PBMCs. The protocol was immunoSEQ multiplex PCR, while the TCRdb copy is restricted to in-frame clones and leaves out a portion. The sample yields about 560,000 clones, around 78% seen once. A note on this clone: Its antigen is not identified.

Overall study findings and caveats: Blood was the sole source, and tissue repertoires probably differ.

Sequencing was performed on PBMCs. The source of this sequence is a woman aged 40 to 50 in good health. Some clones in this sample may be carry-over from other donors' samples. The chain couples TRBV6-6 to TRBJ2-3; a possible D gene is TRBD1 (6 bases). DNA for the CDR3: TGTGCCAGCAGTCCCCGAGGGGGAAAGGTAGCAGATACGCAGTATTTT. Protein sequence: CASSPRGGKVADTQYF.